A selection of T cell receptor beta chains follows, all from one sample in a study of prognosis after radiotherapy for stage I lung cancer. TCRdb analysed the multiplex PCR reads with MiXCR anew, one entry per CDR3 protein. The table includes under 55,000 distinct CDR3 sequences, less than 45% detected once. The sample in question was PBMCs, obtained before or after stereotactic body radiation therapy (not recorded which). The source is a donor aged 50 or older with non-small cell lung cancer. CDR3s include the opening cysteine and the closing phenylalanine or tryptophan. A D gene is named only where the DNA matches it firmly. For some rows the clone size is stated as once, few or many, or as a class when expanded; others skip it.

clone size: many
D gene: TRBD2
V gene: TRBV30
J gene: TRBJ2-7
CDR3 DNA: TGTGCCTGGAGTGGGAACAGCGGGAGGGCCTTATACGAGCAGTACTTC
CDR3 protein: CAWSGNSGRALYEQYF

clone size: few
D gene: NA
V gene: TRBV5-1
J gene: TRBJ1-3
CDR3 DNA: TGCGCCAGCAGCTTCGGCAACGCCGAGAACACCATATACTTT
CDR3 protein: CASSFGNAENTIYF

clone size: NA
D gene: NA
V gene: TRBV5-1
J gene: TRBJ1-2
CDR3 DNA: TGCGCCAGCATCGGGCAAATGGAAGGCTACACCTTC
CDR3 protein: CASIGQMEGYTF

clone size: many
D gene: NA
V gene: TRBV6-1
J gene: TRBJ2-3
CDR3 DNA: TGTGCCAGCAGTCTCTTGGGGTCCCCGGGAGATACGCAGTATTTT
CDR3 protein: CASSLLGSPGDTQYF

clone size: many
D gene: TRBD1
V gene: TRBV5-1
J gene: TRBJ1-1
CDR3 DNA: TGCGCCAGCAGTCCCGGGACAGGGGCTGAAGCTTTCTTT
CDR3 protein: CASSPGTGAEAFF

clone size: many
D gene: NA
V gene: TRBV19
J gene: TRBJ1-1
CDR3 DNA: TGTGCCAGTAGTGGTAAGGCAGCACTGAACACTGAAGCTTTCTTT
CDR3 protein: CASSGKAALNTEAFF

clone size: once
D gene: NA
V gene: TRBV5-5
J gene: TRBJ2-2
CDR3 DNA: TGTGCCAGCATCTTGGCCCCGTGGGGGCAGGACACCGGGGAGCTGTTTTTT
CDR3 protein: CASILAPWGQDTGELFF

clone size: many
D gene: NA
V gene: TRBV6-1
J gene: TRBJ1-2
CDR3 DNA: TGTGCCAGCAGACCTCACGGGTCAGACTATGGCTACACCTTC
CDR3 protein: CASRPHGSDYGYTF

clone size: once
D gene: TRBD1
V gene: TRBV6-1
J gene: TRBJ1-5
CDR3 DNA: TGTGCCAGCATCCCCCCGGGACAGGTGGCTAGGCAGCCCCAGCATTTT
CDR3 protein: CASIPPGQVARQPQHF

clone size: many
D gene: TRBD2
V gene: TRBV10-3
J gene: TRBJ2-7
CDR3 DNA: TGTGCCATCAGAGGAGGGACTAGCGGGATCCTTCTCCTAGGCGAGCAGTACTTC
CDR3 protein: CAIRGGTSGILLLGEQYF

clone size: once
D gene: TRBD1
V gene: TRBV24-1
J gene: TRBJ2-3
CDR3 DNA: TGTGTCACCAGTGGCGGGACAGGGGGCACAGATACGCAGTATTTT
CDR3 protein: CVTSGGTGGTDTQYF

clone size: many
D gene: NA
V gene: TRBV24-1
J gene: TRBJ2-1
CDR3 DNA: TGTGCCACCAGTGATTCTCGACAGGTGGGAGAACAGTTCTTC
CDR3 protein: CATSDSRQVGEQFF

clone size: NA
D gene: TRBD1
V gene: TRBV6-2/TRBV6-3
J gene: TRBJ2-7
CDR3 DNA: TGTGCCAGCAGAGAGGCCGGGACAGGGGCCTACGAGCAGTACTTC
CDR3 protein: CASREAGTGAYEQYF

clone size: many
D gene: NA
V gene: TRBV25-1
J gene: TRBJ2-3
CDR3 DNA: TGTGCCAGCAGTGATACCGGGAAGATAGATACGCAGTATTTT
CDR3 protein: CASSDTGKIDTQYF

clone size: many
D gene: NA
V gene: TRBV7-2
J gene: TRBJ2-7
CDR3 DNA: TGTGCCAGCAGCTTAGATGGCCTAGAAAGATACGAGCAGTACTTC
CDR3 protein: CASSLDGLERYEQYF

clone size: NA
D gene: NA
V gene: TRBV3-1
J gene: TRBJ1-2
CDR3 DNA: TGTGCCAGCAGCCGAGCCGAGGTCCAGGGCTATGGCTACACCTTC
CDR3 protein: CASSRAEVQGYGYTF

clone size: many
D gene: NA
V gene: TRBV7-2
J gene: TRBJ1-2
CDR3 DNA: TGTGCCAGCAGCCCCCCCGGGGACAACTTCTATGGCTACACCTTC
CDR3 protein: CASSPPGDNFYGYTF

clone size: many
D gene: TRBD2
V gene: TRBV10-3
J gene: TRBJ2-1
CDR3 DNA: TGTGCCATCAGTGACCAGACTAGCGGGAGTGGCAATGAGCAGTTCTTC
CDR3 protein: CAISDQTSGSGNEQFF

clone size: many
D gene: NA
V gene: TRBV7-9
J gene: TRBJ1-1
CDR3 DNA: TGTGCCAGCAGCCTCGACATGAACACTGAAGCTTTCTTT
CDR3 protein: CASSLDMNTEAFF

clone size: NA
D gene: TRBD2
V gene: TRBV7-2
J gene: TRBJ2-5
CDR3 DNA: TGTGCCAGCAGCCGGGGACTAGCGGGGGGGGGTGGAGGGACCAAGTACTTC
CDR3 protein: CASSRGLAGGGGGTKYF

clone size: NA
D gene: NA
V gene: TRBV7-3
J gene: TRBJ2-3
CDR3 DNA: TGTGCCAGCAGCCTTGGACACGGGCTGTGCACAGATACGCAGTATTTT
CDR3 protein: CASSLGHGLCTDTQYF

clone size: NA
D gene: NA
V gene: TRBV7-2
J gene: TRBJ1-1
CDR3 DNA: TGTGCCAGCAGCACCAAGATGGTTGTAACTGAAGCTTTCTTT
CDR3 protein: CASSTKMVVTEAFF

clone size: many
D gene: NA
V gene: TRBV20-1
J gene: TRBJ1-2
CDR3 DNA: TGCAGTGCTAGAGTACATGAGGGTACTGGCTACACCTTC
CDR3 protein: CSARVHEGTGYTF

clone size: many
D gene: NA
V gene: TRBV3-1
J gene: TRBJ1-5
CDR3 DNA: TGTGCCAGCAGCCTCATGACCAATCAGCCCCAGCATTTT
CDR3 protein: CASSLMTNQPQHF

clone size: many
D gene: TRBD1
V gene: TRBV6-2/TRBV6-3
J gene: TRBJ1-1
CDR3 DNA: TGTGCCAGCAGTCAGCCCGGGACAGGGGCCACTGAAGCTTTCTTT
CDR3 protein: CASSQPGTGATEAFF

clone size: NA
D gene: TRBD2
V gene: TRBV3-1
J gene: TRBJ2-2
CDR3 DNA: TGTGCCAGCAGCATACGGGGGGGACCCGGGGAGCTGTTTTTT
CDR3 protein: CASSIRGGPGELFF

clone size: NA
D gene: NA
V gene: TRBV5-1
J gene: TRBJ2-2
CDR3 DNA: TGCGCCAGCAGCTTGAGACAGGACACCGGGGAGCTGTTTTTT
CDR3 protein: CASSLRQDTGELFF

clone size: many
D gene: NA
V gene: TRBV11-2
J gene: TRBJ2-6
CDR3 DNA: TGTGCCAGCAGCTTATGGGGGGCTGGGGCCAACGTCCTGACTTTC
CDR3 protein: CASSLWGAGANVLTF

clone size: many
D gene: NA
V gene: TRBV7-2
J gene: TRBJ2-1
CDR3 DNA: TGTGCCAGCAGCCCGGACCCCGAGGGGGGCCGAAGGGAGCAGTTCTTC
CDR3 protein: CASSPDPEGGRREQFF

clone size: many
D gene: TRBD1
V gene: TRBV11-3
J gene: TRBJ1-1
CDR3 DNA: TGTGCCAGCACCCGCCCCGGGACAGGGATCATGAACACTGAAGCTTTCTTT
CDR3 protein: CASTRPGTGIMNTEAFF

clone size: medium-sized
D gene: NA
V gene: TRBV3-1
J gene: TRBJ2-6
CDR3 DNA: TGTGCCAGCAGCCCGCAGACTGGGGCCAACGTCCTGACTTTC
CDR3 protein: CASSPQTGANVLTF

clone size: many
D gene: TRBD2
V gene: TRBV20-1
J gene: TRBJ2-5
CDR3 DNA: TGCAGTGCTCCCCCGAGGGCGGGAGGGGCTGAGACCCAGTACTTC
CDR3 protein: CSAPPRAGGAETQYF

clone size: many
D gene: NA
V gene: TRBV19
J gene: TRBJ1-4
CDR3 DNA: TGTGCCAGTAGTATGGGACGGCTTAATGAAAAACTGTTTTTT
CDR3 protein: CASSMGRLNEKLFF

clone size: many
D gene: NA
V gene: TRBV28
J gene: TRBJ1-2
CDR3 DNA: TGTGCCAGCAGTTTAGACAGGACCTATGGCTACACCTTC
CDR3 protein: CASSLDRTYGYTF

clone size: many
D gene: NA
V gene: TRBV6-1
J gene: TRBJ2-1
CDR3 DNA: TGTGCCAGCGGTGAAGGATTAGCCACCTACAATGAGCAGTTCTTC
CDR3 protein: CASGEGLATYNEQFF

clone size: NA
D gene: NA
V gene: TRBV12-3/TRBV12-4
J gene: TRBJ2-1
CDR3 DNA: TGTGCCAGCAGCCCCCTTAGAGGGAGGCCTTCGAATGAGCAGTTCTTC
CDR3 protein: CASSPLRGRPSNEQFF

clone size: many
D gene: NA
V gene: TRBV9
J gene: TRBJ2-1
CDR3 DNA: TGTGCCAGCAGCGTAATGGCTAGCAGTTACAATGAGCAGTTCTTC
CDR3 protein: CASSVMASSYNEQFF

clone size: many
D gene: NA
V gene: TRBV19
J gene: TRBJ2-5
CDR3 DNA: TGTGCCAGTAGACTTTCAGGGGAGACCCAGTACTTC
CDR3 protein: CASRLSGETQYF

clone size: many
D gene: NA
V gene: TRBV5-1
J gene: TRBJ2-5
CDR3 DNA: TGCGCCAGCAGCTTAAACACCCTAAAAGAGACCCAGTACTTC
CDR3 protein: CASSLNTLKETQYF

clone size: NA
D gene: NA
V gene: TRBV5-1
J gene: TRBJ2-1
CDR3 DNA: TGCGCCAGCAGCTTGTCCCCGGGAGTTGGTGGCAATGAGCAGTTCTTC
CDR3 protein: CASSLSPGVGGNEQFF

clone size: NA
D gene: NA
V gene: TRBV12-3/TRBV12-4
J gene: TRBJ2-4
CDR3 DNA: TGTGCCAGCAGTTTAAACCCTCCGCGAGTGTACTTC
CDR3 protein: CASSLNPPRVYF

clone size: many
D gene: NA
V gene: TRBV7-8
J gene: TRBJ2-5
CDR3 DNA: TGTGCCAGCAGCTTTGTACAGGGTTTCCAAGAGACCCAGTACTTC
CDR3 protein: CASSFVQGFQETQYF

clone size: NA
D gene: TRBD1
V gene: TRBV5-4
J gene: TRBJ2-2
CDR3 DNA: TGTGCCAGCAGCTCGACAGGGGTAAACACCGGGGAGCTGTTTTTT
CDR3 protein: CASSSTGVNTGELFF

clone size: NA
D gene: NA
V gene: TRBV6-1
J gene: TRBJ2-5
CDR3 DNA: TGTGCCAGCAGGACCCAGGGGCTGGAGACCCAGTACTTC
CDR3 protein: CASRTQGLETQYF

clone size: many
D gene: NA
V gene: TRBV7-9
J gene: TRBJ1-1
CDR3 DNA: TGTGCCAGCAGCTTAGGTTTCACTGAAGCTTTCTTT
CDR3 protein: CASSLGFTEAFF

clone size: many
D gene: NA
V gene: TRBV10-3
J gene: TRBJ2-2
CDR3 DNA: TGTGCCATCAGTGAGTCGAGAAGGACCGGGGAGCTGTTTTTT
CDR3 protein: CAISESRRTGELFF

clone size: many
D gene: TRBD1
V gene: TRBV5-1
J gene: TRBJ1-2
CDR3 DNA: TGCGCCAGCAGCCGTCCACCTCCAACAGGGGGATTATATGGCTACACCTTC
CDR3 protein: CASSRPPPTGGLYGYTF

clone size: NA
D gene: NA
V gene: TRBV6-2/TRBV6-3
J gene: TRBJ2-2
CDR3 DNA: TGTGCCAGCAGTTACCCAGAGGACTATCGGGACGCCACCGGGGAGCTGTTTTTT
CDR3 protein: CASSYPEDYRDATGELFF

clone size: many
D gene: NA
V gene: TRBV18
J gene: TRBJ2-3
CDR3 DNA: TGTGCCAGCTCGGCCCGGGAACTTGATACGCAGTATTTT
CDR3 protein: CASSARELDTQYF

clone size: few
D gene: NA
V gene: TRBV9
J gene: TRBJ1-1
CDR3 DNA: TGTGCCAGCGGCGTATGTATGGACGGTGAAGCTTTCTTT
CDR3 protein: CASGVCMDGEAFF

clone size: many
D gene: NA
V gene: TRBV29-1
J gene: TRBJ2-7
CDR3 DNA: TGCAGCGCCGGGACTCCATACGAGCAGTACTTC
CDR3 protein: CSAGTPYEQYF

clone size: NA
D gene: TRBD2
V gene: TRBV11-2
J gene: TRBJ2-1
CDR3 DNA: TGTGCCAGCAGCTTTGGCGGGAGCTCCTACAATGAGCAGTTCTTC
CDR3 protein: CASSFGGSSYNEQFF

clone size: NA
D gene: NA
V gene: TRBV3-1
J gene: TRBJ2-2
CDR3 DNA: TGTGCCAGCAGCCCCTGTGGCCAGAGCCCCGGGGAGCTGTTTTTT
CDR3 protein: CASSPCGQSPGELFF

clone size: medium-sized
D gene: TRBD2
V gene: TRBV3-1
J gene: TRBJ2-7
CDR3 DNA: TGTGCCAGCAGCCCTCAAGGAGGACTAGCGGGATGGTTC
CDR3 protein: CASSPQGGLAGWF

clone size: many
D gene: NA
V gene: TRBV2
J gene: TRBJ1-3
CDR3 DNA: TGTGCCAGCAGAACAGGGATCGGAAACACCATATATTTT
CDR3 protein: CASRTGIGNTIYF

clone size: many
D gene: NA
V gene: TRBV18
J gene: TRBJ2-1
CDR3 DNA: TGTGCCAGCTCACCACCGTGGGCAGGCTCCTACAATGAGCAGTTCTTC
CDR3 protein: CASSPPWAGSYNEQFF

clone size: many
D gene: TRBD2
V gene: TRBV7-3
J gene: TRBJ2-3
CDR3 DNA: TGTGCCAGCAGCCCCTACCCCCTACTAGCGGGGGGGAGGCATACGCAGTATTTT
CDR3 protein: CASSPYPLLAGGRHTQYF

clone size: NA
D gene: TRBD2
V gene: TRBV7-9
J gene: TRBJ2-1
CDR3 DNA: TGTGCCAGCAGCGGACTAGCGGGAGTTGGATTCCCGAGGGAGCAGTCCTTC
CDR3 protein: CASSGLAGVGFPREQSF

clone size: NA
D gene: TRBD1
V gene: TRBV28
J gene: TRBJ2-7
CDR3 DNA: TGTTCCAGCAGAAGGACAGGCCACCCGGGACACGAGCAGTACTTC
CDR3 protein: CSSRRTGHPGHEQYF

clone size: NA
D gene: TRBD2
V gene: TRBV12-3/TRBV12-4
J gene: TRBJ2-6
CDR3 DNA: TGTGCCAGCAGCCTTCCGGGACTAGCAAACTCTGGGGCCAACGTCCTGACTTTC
CDR3 protein: CASSLPGLANSGANVLTF